This T cell receptor (beta chain) was retrieved from a study of blood T cell repertoires in COVID-19. On the study more broadly: Some COVID-19 samples were acute and others convalescent; all came from the United States, Italy and Spain. The cDNA or gDNA used as material had been derived from T cells, B-cell-depleted T cells, or PBMCs.

Per germline, CDR1 DFQATT and CDR2 SNEGSKA (reference sequence). This CDR3 contains 14 residues. The V gene lost 3 bases and the J gene lost 0 bases, with 11 bases spanning the gap. In the original analysis: Reference gene primer amplification in the assay estimated nucleated cell counts. Assay: immunoSEQ multiplex PCR; the TCRdb copy retains only in-frame clones and omits some. V, J and clone size are taken as reported in that table, and D and trimming were inferred from the DNA itself. The table lists about 150,000 clones, 82% of them singletons. The receptor comes from a human donor with acute or convalescent COVID-19. The donor label of this sample is uncertain. The specimen sequenced was peripheral blood. The J gene is TRBJ1-1, the V gene TRBV20-1; no clear D. CDR3 in amino acids: CSASESVMNTEAFF. CDR3 bases: TGCAGTGCTAGTGAGTCGGTTATGAACACTGAAGCTTTCTTT.